This T cell receptor (beta chain) was sequenced in a study of blood T cell repertoires in COVID-19. The overall study: Specimens from acute and convalescent COVID-19 originated in the United States, Italy and Spain. PBMCs, B-cell-depleted T cells, or T cells provided the cDNA or gDNA that made up the material.

V was cut by 4 bases and J by 6 bases, with 10 bases left in between. This CDR3 has 12 residues. Germline V gene sequence: CDR1 SGHVS, CDR2 FQNEAQ. Seattle cases were enrolled at active infection and followed longitudinally. Authors' methods: Reference gene primer amplification gave nucleated cell count estimates. TCRdb keeps only in-frame clones here, not all; method: immunoSEQ multiplex PCR. The V and J calls and clone size come from that table; D and trimming were worked out from the DNA. Of just over 250,000 clones listed, around 90% were seen once; the top ten hold 2.6%. The sample taken for sequencing was peripheral blood. This TCR came from a person aged 18-30 years with COVID-19, enrolled during active disease. V and J are TRBV7-8 and TRBJ2-7; D call uncertain. The CDR3 nucleotides are TGTGCCAGCAGCTCCCAACCGGGCGAGCAGTACTTC. This codes for CASSSQPGEQYF.